One and the same sample provided the 10 T cell receptor beta chains below, sequenced in a study of technical replicates of blood from several donors. The data were produced by immunoSEQ multiplex PCR, yet TCRdb's version contains in-frame clones alone and is incomplete. The table includes about 83,000 clones, 92% detected once. The source material was T cells isolated from PBMCs. These receptors all come from a human donor in good health.

V is TRBV7-9 and J is TRBJ2-2; D uncertain. Germline-derived CDR1 and CDR2 are SEHNR and FQNEAQ (reference sequence). Deletions cut 6 bases from V and 3 bases from J, with 11 bases between. The CDR3 has 14 amino acids. The CDR3 spells CASSRTEYTGELFF. In nucleotides, the CDR3 is TGTGCCAGCAGTCGAACAGAGTACACCGGGGAGCTGTTTTTT.

The rearrangement links TRBV9 to TRBJ2-5; perhaps TRBD1 as D (5 bases). The germline V and J ends were trimmed by 3 bases and 5 bases, with 14 bases remaining between them. Germline CDR1 and CDR2: SGDLS and YYNGEE. The length of the CDR3 is 14 residues. CDR3 region: CASSAGQFVETQYF. The CDR3 DNA is TGTGCCAGCAGCGCAGGGCAGTTCGTGGAGACCCAGTACTTC.

The chain couples TRBV28 to TRBJ2-7; D is unresolved. The germline V and J ends were trimmed by 3 bases and 3 bases, with 12 bases remaining between them. Germline lookup yields CDR1 MDHEN and CDR2 SYDVKM. The length of the CDR3 is 14 residues. CDR3 nucleotide sequence: TGTGCCAGCAGTTTCCAAGACTTCTTCTACGAGCAGTACTTC. Its protein product is CASSFQDFFYEQYF.

The V call is TRBV6-6, the J call TRBJ2-5, with TRBD2 matching 8 bases. There are 15 residues in the CDR3. Trimming took 2 bases from V and 5 from J; bases not matched to a gene: 7. CDR1 is MNHNY, CDR2 SVGAGI, per germline (reference sequence). The DNA of the CDR3 is TGTGCCAGCAGTTACCCCCCCGGGACTAGTGAGACCCAGTACTTC. Translated: CASSYPPGTSETQYF.

J is TRBJ2-7 and V is TRBV7-9, with D hard to call. Per the germline V gene, CDR1 is SEHNR and CDR2 is FQNEAQ (reference sequence). The V end was cut by 2 bases, the J end by 0 bases, with 8 bases between. The CDR3 has 14 residues. The CDR3, as DNA: TGTGCCAGCAGCTTACTGCCCAGCTCCTACGAGCAGTACTTC. This gives the protein CASSLLPSSYEQYF.

The V call is TRBV27, the J call TRBJ2-3, with D possibly matching TRBD2 (6 bases). Between the trimmed V and J ends, which lost 5 bases and 3 bases, there was a span of 18 bases. The CDR3 runs 16 residues. The germline gives CDR1 MNHEY, CDR2 SMNVEV (reference sequence). The CDR3 DNA is TGTGCCAGCAGTCCTTTGGCGGGATTACTGACAGATACGCAGTATTTT. Translated, it gives CASSPLAGLLTDTQYF.

The chain recombines TRBV2 with TRBJ1-4; the match to TRBD1 covers 7 bases. Germline V gene data show CDR1 as SNHLY and CDR2 as FYNNEI. The trim removed 4 bases at V and 5 bases at J, leaving 10 bases unmatched. The CDR3 covers 16 residues. The DNA of the CDR3 is TGTGCCAGCAGTGTCAGGGGGTTCAGGGTGAATGAAAAACTGTTTTTT. It encodes CASSVRGFRVNEKLFF.

The CDR3 DNA sequence: TGCGCCAGCAGCCAGATGGGGGGGAGCGAGCAGTACTTC. It codes for CASSQMGGSEQYF. The chain is built from TRBV5-1 and TRBJ2-7; 7 bases are shared with TRBD2. Trimming at V came to 4 bases and at J to 6 bases, leaving 7 bases not matched to a gene. The CDR3 covers 13 residues. The V gene's germline CDR1 is SGHRS and CDR2 YFSETQ.

This clone has only one observation. The gene calls are TRBV27 and TRBJ2-1, with 8 bases fitting TRBD2. From germline, CDR1 is MNHEY and CDR2 SMNVEV (reference sequence). The CDR3 spans 18 residues. The V and J ends lost 2 bases and 4 bases, in that order; junction bases with no gene match: 13. For the CDR3, the DNA is TGTGCCAGCAGTTTAGGATGGAGAGCGGGGGAAGGGTACAATGAGCAGTTCTTC. Translating it yields CASSLGWRAGEGYNEQFF.

The chain is built from TRBV5-1 and TRBJ2-2, with TRBD2 as a possible D gene (6 bases). Germline CDR1 and CDR2: SGHRS and YFSETQ. The CDR3 has 16 residues. Between the trimmed V and J ends, which lost 3 bases and 3 bases, there was a span of 15 bases. CDR3 residues: CASSSSGGLDTGELFF. The CDR3 nucleotides are TGCGCCAGCAGCTCCTCCGGGGGACTTGACACCGGGGAGCTGTTTTTT.